This T cell receptor (beta chain) was obtained from a study of cytomegalovirus exposure and HLA in healthy donors. Sequencing used immunoSEQ multiplex PCR; TCRdb keeps in-frame clones, though not all of them. The data show 60,000 to 90,000 clones, 90% to 95% seen once. Material: PBMCs. The receptor was isolated from a young woman in good health and CMV-seronegative.

The CDR3 loop is CASSQDLDRPSYEQYF. CDR3 coding DNA: TGCGCCAGCAGCCAAGATCTTGACAGGCCGTCCTACGAGCAGTACTTC. This chain joins TRBV4-1 and TRBJ2-7; tentative D call: TRBD1 (6 bases). V lost 0 bases and J 1 base, leaving 13 bases between the germline ends. This CDR3 spans 16 amino acids. The germline gives CDR1 MGHRA, CDR2 YSYEKL.